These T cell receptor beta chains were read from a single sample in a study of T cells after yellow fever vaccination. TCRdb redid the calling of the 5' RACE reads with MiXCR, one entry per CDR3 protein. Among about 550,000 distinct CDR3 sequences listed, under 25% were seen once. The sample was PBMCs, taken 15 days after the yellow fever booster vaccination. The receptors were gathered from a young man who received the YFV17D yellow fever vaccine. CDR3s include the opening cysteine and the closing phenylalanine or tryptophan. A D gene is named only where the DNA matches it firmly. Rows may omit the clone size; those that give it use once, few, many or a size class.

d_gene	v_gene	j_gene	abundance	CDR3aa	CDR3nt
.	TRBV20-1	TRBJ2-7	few	CSAREGTTYEQYF	TGCAGTGCTAGAGAGGGGACAACTTACGAGCAGTACTTC
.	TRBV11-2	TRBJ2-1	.	CASSPLLASYNEQFF	TGTGCCAGCAGCCCCCTGTTAGCGTCGTACAATGAGCAGTTCTTC
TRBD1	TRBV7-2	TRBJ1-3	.	CASSFPGQAGNTIYF	TGTGCCAGCAGCTTTCCGGGACAGGCTGGAAACACCATATATTTT
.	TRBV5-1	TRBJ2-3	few	CASSPQVAGDTQYF	TGCGCCAGCAGCCCACAGGTTGCCGGCGATACGCAGTATTTT
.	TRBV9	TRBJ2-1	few	CASSVGYGSGQFF	TGTGCCAGCAGCGTAGGATACGGGAGTGGGCAGTTCTTC
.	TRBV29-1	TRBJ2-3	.	CSVGTPTDTQYF	TGCAGCGTGGGGACACCCACAGATACGCAGTATTTT
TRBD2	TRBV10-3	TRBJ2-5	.	CAISSPGTSGKETQYF	TGTGCCATCAGTTCCCCCGGGACTAGCGGTAAAGAGACCCAGTACTTC
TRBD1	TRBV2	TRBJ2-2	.	CASGDRETGELFF	TGTGCCAGCGGGGACAGGGAGACCGGGGAGCTGTTTTTT
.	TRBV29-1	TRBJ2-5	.	CSVDGSPRSPETQYF	TGCAGCGTTGACGGCTCTCCCCGGTCCCCAGAGACCCAGTACTTC
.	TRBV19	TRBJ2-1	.	CASRPRVSTAPNEQFF	TGTGCCAGTAGGCCCCGGGTATCGACAGCTCCGAATGAGCAGTTCTTC
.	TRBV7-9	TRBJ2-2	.	CASSLAVKSTGELFF	TGTGCCAGCAGCTTAGCGGTCAAGTCCACCGGGGAGCTGTTTTTT
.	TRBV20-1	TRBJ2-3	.	CSAHPMGQYSDTQYF	TGCAGTGCTCATCCAATGGGCCAATATTCAGATACGCAGTATTTT
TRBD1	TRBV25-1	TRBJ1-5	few	CASSEGQGGQPQHF	TGTGCCAGCAGTGAGGGACAGGGTGGTCAGCCCCAGCATTTT
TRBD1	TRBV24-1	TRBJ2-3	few	CATSGGPGQGIDTQYF	TGTGCCACCAGTGGCGGACCGGGACAGGGCATTGATACGCAGTATTTT
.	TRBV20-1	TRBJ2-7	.	CSASPDVSYEQYF	TGCAGTGCTAGCCCCGACGTCTCCTACGAGCAGTACTTC
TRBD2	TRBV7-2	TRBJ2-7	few	CASSPYTGLAYEQYF	TGTGCCAGCAGCCCTTATACGGGACTAGCATACGAGCAGTACTTC
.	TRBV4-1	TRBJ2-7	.	CASSQILEAYEQYF	TGCGCCAGCAGCCAAATTTTAGAAGCCTACGAGCAGTACTTC
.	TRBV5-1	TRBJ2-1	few	CASSLEGDHEQFF	TGCGCCAGCAGCTTGGAGGGGGATCATGAGCAGTTCTTC
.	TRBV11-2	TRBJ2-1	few	CASSLDWLGNEQFF	TGTGCCAGCAGCTTAGATTGGCTGGGCAATGAGCAGTTCTTC
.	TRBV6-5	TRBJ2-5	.	CASSPDYQTQYF	TGTGCCAGCAGTCCGGACTACCAGACCCAGTACTTC
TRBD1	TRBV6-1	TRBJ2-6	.	CASSRQGWGANVLTF	TGTGCCAGCAGTAGACAGGGATGGGGGGCCAACGTCCTGACTTTC
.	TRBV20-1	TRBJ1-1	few	CSASQDQNTEAFF	TGCAGTGCTAGTCAGGACCAGAACACTGAAGCTTTCTTT
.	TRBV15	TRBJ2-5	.	CATSSNRGGQETQYF	TGTGCCACCAGCTCCAATCGCGGCGGGCAAGAGACCCAGTACTTC
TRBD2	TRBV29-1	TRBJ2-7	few	CSVVLFGTSGIVYEQYF	TGCAGCGTTGTACTTTTCGGGACTAGCGGGATAGTATACGAGCAGTACTTC
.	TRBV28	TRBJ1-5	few	CASSQPWPEQPQHF	TGTGCCAGCAGTCAACCCTGGCCAGAACAGCCCCAGCATTTT
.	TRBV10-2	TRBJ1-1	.	CASSESRRTTEAFF	TGCGCCAGCAGTGAGTCCCGAAGGACAACTGAAGCTTTCTTT
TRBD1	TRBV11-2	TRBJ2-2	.	CASSERPGQGEGELFF	TGTGCCAGCAGCGAGCGACCGGGACAGGGGGAGGGGGAGCTGTTTTTT
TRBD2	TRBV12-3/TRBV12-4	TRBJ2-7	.	CASRGLAGTLGLEQYF	TGTGCCAGCAGGGGACTAGCGGGAACTCTTGGCCTCGAGCAGTACTTC
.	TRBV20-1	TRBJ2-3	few	CSASSSAFNTDTQYF	TGCAGTGCTAGTAGTAGCGCTTTCAACACAGATACGCAGTATTTT
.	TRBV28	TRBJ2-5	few	CASSRIRERGETQYF	TGTGCCAGCAGCCGGATACGGGAGAGGGGAGAGACCCAGTACTTC
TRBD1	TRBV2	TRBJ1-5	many	CASSGQGAGQPQHF	TGTGCCAGCAGCGGACAGGGGGCGGGTCAGCCCCAGCATTTT
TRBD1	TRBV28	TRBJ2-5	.	CASSSQQGVETQYF	TGTGCCAGCAGTTCACAACAGGGGGTAGAGACCCAGTACTTC
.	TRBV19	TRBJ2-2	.	CASKREANTGELFF	TGTGCCAGTAAGAGGGAGGCGAACACCGGGGAGCTGTTTTTT
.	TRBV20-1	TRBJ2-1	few	CSASLGTAINEQFF	TGCAGTGCTAGCCTAGGGACTGCAATCAATGAGCAGTTCTTC
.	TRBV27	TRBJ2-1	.	CASSFEGPSYNEQFF	TGTGCCAGCAGTTTCGAGGGTCCCTCCTACAATGAGCAGTTCTTC
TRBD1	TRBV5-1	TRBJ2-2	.	CASSTTPTGGETGELFF	TGCGCCAGCAGCACCACACCGACAGGGGGGGAAACCGGGGAGCTGTTTTTT
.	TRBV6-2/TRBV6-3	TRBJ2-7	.	CASSTPTGPRREQYF	TGTGCCAGCAGCACACCCACGGGCCCCAGAAGGGAGCAGTACTTC
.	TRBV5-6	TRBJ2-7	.	CASSLYRGASYEQYF	TGTGCCAGCAGCTTATACCGGGGGGCCTCCTACGAGCAGTACTTC
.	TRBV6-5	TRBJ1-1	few	CASSTGPIPNTEAFF	TGTGCCAGCAGTACGGGGCCCATACCAAACACTGAAGCTTTCTTT
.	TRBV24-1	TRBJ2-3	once	CATSDLLGKDTQYF	TGTGCCACCAGTGATTTACTAGGCAAAGATACGCAGTATTTT
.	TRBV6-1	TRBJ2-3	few	CASWSPGELRDTQYF	TGTGCCAGCTGGTCTCCCGGGGAGCTGAGAGATACGCAGTATTTT
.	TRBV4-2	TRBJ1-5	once	CASSPLSDNQPQHF	TGTGCCAGCAGCCCCCTTAGCGATAATCAGCCCCAGCATTTT
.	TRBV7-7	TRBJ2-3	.	CASSLSSIGDTQYF	TGTGCCAGCAGCTTATCTTCGATTGGAGATACGCAGTATTTT
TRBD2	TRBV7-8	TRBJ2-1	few	CASSAGLAGNEQFF	TGTGCCAGCAGCGCGGGACTAGCGGGGAATGAGCAGTTCTTC
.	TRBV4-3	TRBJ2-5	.	CASSQTWERVETQYF	TGCGCCAGCAGCCAAACGTGGGAGCGGGTAGAGACCCAGTACTTC
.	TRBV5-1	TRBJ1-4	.	CASSLNGASEKLFF	TGCGCCAGCAGCTTGAATGGGGCGAGTGAAAAACTGTTTTTT
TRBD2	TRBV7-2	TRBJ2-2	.	CASSLVTGGPGELFF	TGTGCCAGCAGCTTAGTGACGGGAGGGCCCGGGGAGCTGTTTTTT
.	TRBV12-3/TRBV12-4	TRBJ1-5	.	CASSPAVQSNQPQHF	TGTGCCAGCAGTCCGGCGGTTCAGAGCAATCAGCCCCAGCATTTT
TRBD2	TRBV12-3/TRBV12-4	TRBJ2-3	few	CASSPTSVRTDTQYF	TGTGCCAGCAGCCCCACTAGCGTCCGCACAGATACGCAGTATTTT
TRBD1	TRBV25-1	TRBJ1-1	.	CASSEYGTGNTEAFF	TGTGCCAGCAGTGAATATGGGACAGGGAACACTGAAGCTTTCTTT
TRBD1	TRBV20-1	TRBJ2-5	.	CSAQAGTAQETQYF	TGCAGTGCTCAAGCCGGGACAGCCCAAGAGACCCAGTACTTC
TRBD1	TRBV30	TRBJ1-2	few	CAGTTGGQGYGYTF	TGTGCCGGTACGACAGGCGGACAGGGGTATGGCTACACCTTC